These 19 T cell receptor beta chains were all obtained from the same sample, sequenced in a study of spatial heterogeneity in lung cancer. Documented time point: blood at routine non-recurrence follow-up after resection. TCRdb re-derived calls from the 5' RACE reads in MiXCR, one entry per CDR3 protein. The table shows fewer than 11,000 distinct CDR3 sequences, with around 23% occurring only once. The sample consisted of PBMCs, taken at follow-up. These receptors were obtained from a male donor with early-stage non-small cell lung cancer.

In its sample, this clonotype was seen a few times. The J gene is TRBJ2-3, the V gene TRBV20-1; D perhaps matches TRBD2 (6 bases). The V and J ends lost 6 bases and 0 bases respectively, with 13 bases between them. This CDR3 region has 14 residues. CDR1 is DFQATT and CDR2 is SNEGSKA in the germline V gene (reference sequence). The CDR3 is CSARRGLSTDTQYF. In DNA form, the CDR3 reads TGCAGTGCCCGGAGGGGACTCAGCACAGATACGCAGTATTTT.

The J gene is TRBJ2-5, the V gene TRBV29-1; D remains ambiguous. Germline CDR1 and CDR2: SQVTM and ANQGSEA. Deletions cut 7 bases from V and 1 base from J, with 7 bases between. There are 11 residues in the CDR3. DNA of the CDR3: TGCAGCGGGACGGCCCAAGAGACCCAGTACTTC. Its protein is CSGTAQETQYF.

This clonotype appeared a few times. The chain carries TRBV7-9 and TRBJ2-7, with 8 bases aligning to TRBD2. This CDR3 comprises 14 residues. The V segment lost 7 bases and the J segment 2 bases; nucleotides outside the gene matches: 7. Germline CDR1 reads SEHNR; CDR2 reads FQNEAQ (reference sequence). In DNA form, the CDR3 reads TGTGCCAGCAACTCGGCCGGGAGGGCCTACGAGCAGTACTTC. Translating it yields CASNSAGRAYEQYF.

Only a few counts were recorded for this clonotype. The chain's CDR3 is CASSSRPGGNYEQYF. For the CDR3, the DNA is TGTGCCAGCAGCTCGAGGCCAGGGGGAAACTACGAGCAGTACTTC. The gene calls are TRBV6-6 and TRBJ2-7; 7 bases are a match to TRBD1. This CDR3 region has 15 residues. V lost 6 bases to trimming and J lost 3 bases; unmatched junction nucleotides: 11. The V gene's germline CDR1 is MNHNY and CDR2 SVGAGI (reference sequence).

This clonotype showed up many times. The chain is built from TRBV28 and TRBJ2-7; no clear D. The V end lost 7 bases, the J end lost 3 bases, and 13 bases lay between the germline ends. This CDR3 is 13 amino acids long. Germline V gene data show CDR1 as MDHEN and CDR2 as SYDVKM. The chain's CDR3 is CASTASRNYEQYF. CDR3 coding DNA: TGTGCCAGCACCGCCTCGAGAAACTACGAGCAGTACTTC.

The chain combines TRBV28 with TRBJ2-3; 7 bases are a match to TRBD1. Trimming at V came to 8 bases and at J to 7 bases, leaving 9 bases not matched to a gene. CDR3 length: 13 amino acids. CDR1 MDHEN and CDR2 SYDVKM come from the germline V gene. The CDR3 sequence: CASAGDSTHTQYF. In DNA, the CDR3 is TGTGCCAGCGCCGGGGACAGCACTCATACGCAGTATTTT.

This clonotype was seen repeatedly, ten times or more. The chain couples TRBV5-1 to TRBJ2-3; tentatively, D is TRBD1 or TRBD2 (5 bases each). V was pared by 6 bases and J by 1 base, with 15 bases between. CDR1 and CDR2 from the germline V gene are SGHRS and YFSETQ. CDR3 length equals 15 residues. CDR3 nucleotides: TGCGCCAGCATTCCGGGACCCCGAGGCACAGATACGCAGTATTTT. It codes for CASIPGPRGTDTQYF.

This clonotype was recorded at least ten times. The gene calls are TRBV20-1 and TRBJ2-7; D is uncertain. Germline V CDR1 and CDR2: DFQATT, SNEGSKA (reference sequence). This CDR3 has 13 residues. The V gene lost 3 bases and the J gene lost 2 bases, with 11 bases spanning the gap. The CDR3 DNA is TGCAGTGCTAGGCCGCAGACCACCTACGAGCAGTACTTC. This translates into CSARPQTTYEQYF.

The chain links TRBV28 to TRBJ2-3; TRBD2 might be the D (7 bases). The CDR3 runs 16 residues. Germline CDR1 is MDHEN and CDR2 is SYDVKM. V dropped 5 bases and J dropped 0 bases, with 15 bases sitting between them. The CDR3 DNA is TGTGCCAGCAGTACCGAGGGGGGGCCTAGCACAGATACGCAGTATTTT. Protein sequence: CASSTEGGPSTDTQYF.

This clonotype was detected many times. The V and J genes are TRBV27 and TRBJ2-7; 9 positions match TRBD2. The CDR3 has 15 residues. The germline V gene has CDR1 MNHEY and CDR2 SMNVEV (reference sequence). With V trimmed by 0 bases and J by 5 bases, 5 bases remained unmatched. This CDR3 reads CASSLSPSGKNEQYF. DNA for the CDR3: TGTGCCAGCAGTTTATCGCCTAGCGGGAAAAACGAGCAGTACTTC.

This clonotype was counted a few times. This chain uses TRBV4-2 with TRBJ1-3, with a tentative D call TRBD1 (5 bases). CDR1 and CDR2 from the germline V gene are LGHNA and YNFKEQ. V was cut by 0 bases and J by 0 bases, with 12 bases left in between. The CDR3 consists of 17 residues. Here the CDR3 DNA reads TGTGCCAGCAGCCAAGAAGGAGGGGACGGCTCTGGAAACACCATATATTTT. It encodes CASSQEGGDGSGNTIYF.

This clonotype is medium-sized by share. The rearrangement joins TRBV29-1 to TRBJ2-5; unclear D gene. V was clipped by 7 bases and J by 1 base, with 13 bases between them. The CDR3 spans 13 residues. The germline V gene encodes CDR1 SQVTM and CDR2 ANQGSEA. CDR3 protein: CSAEVGFQETQYF. The CDR3 region has the DNA TGCAGCGCCGAAGTCGGGTTCCAAGAGACCCAGTACTTC.

This clonotype was seen a handful of times. The chain employs TRBV7-2 and TRBJ2-7, with TRBD2 matching over 7 bases. V lost 5 bases and J lost 4; bases outside the gene matches: 8. There are 14 residues in the CDR3. CDR1 and CDR2 (germline): SGHTA, FQGNSA. CDR3 sequence (DNA): TGTGCCAGCAGCCCGGGGCGGGGGAGATACGAGCAGTACTTC. Encoded protein: CASSPGRGRYEQYF.

This clonotype occurred a few times. The chain uses TRBV19 and TRBJ1-4; D is undetermined. The CDR3 contains 15 residues. Germline assignment: CDR1 LNHDA and CDR2 SQIVND (reference sequence). V gave up 7 bases and J gave up 0 bases, with 12 bases separating them. This chain's CDR3 is CASNGGLATNEKLFF. The CDR3 DNA reads as TGTGCCAGTAACGGCGGGCTTGCAACTAATGAAAAACTGTTTTTT.

Many counts were recorded for this clonotype. V usage is TRBV18 and J usage is TRBJ2-3, with TRBD2 identical over 9 bases. Germline assignment: CDR1 KGHSH and CDR2 LQKENI. The CDR3 consists of 15 residues. V shed 4 bases, J shed 3 bases, and the junction held 5 bases outside the gene matches. CDR3 residues: CASSLAGVGTDTQYF. The CDR3 DNA sequence: TGTGCCAGCTCACTAGCGGGAGTTGGGACAGATACGCAGTATTTT.

This clonotype was counted ten times or more. The chain recombines TRBV19 with TRBJ1-2; possible D gene TRBD1, 5 bases. Trimming stripped 5 bases from V and 8 bases from J, with 9 bases between. The V gene's germline CDR1 is LNHDA and CDR2 SQIVND (reference sequence). The CDR3 sequence is 11 residues long. The CDR3 reads CASSFGGGYTF. The CDR3, as DNA: TGTGCCAGTAGTTTCGGGGGAGGCTACACCTTC.

This clonotype is medium-sized (0.01 to 0.1%) within its sample. The J gene is TRBJ2-6, the V gene TRBV23-1, with D tentatively TRBD2 (5 bases). TRBV23-1 is an ORF, with its function uncertain. The CDR3 is made up of 18 amino acids. V was trimmed by 4 bases and J by 0 bases, leaving 16 bases between them. CDR3 DNA: TGCGCCAGCAGTCCTCCTCCGGAGGAAAGCTCTGGGGCCAACGTCCTGACTTTC. Encoded protein: CASSPPPEESSGANVLTF.

This clonotype came up many times. V gene TRBV6-5 combines with J gene TRBJ2-7; no reliable D call. V lost 0 bases and J lost 2, with 17 bases in between. This CDR3 is 17 amino acids long. Germline assignment: CDR1 MNHEY and CDR2 SVGAGI. For the CDR3, the DNA is TGTGCCAGCAGTTACTCAGCCGGGCCCCAGGACCCCTACGAGCAGTACTTC. Its translation is CASSYSAGPQDPYEQYF.

This clonotype showed up just a few times. The chain employs TRBV6-2 or TRBV6-3 and TRBJ2-5, with TRBD1 matching 10 bases. The CDR3 is 14 residues long. From germline, CDR1 is MNHEY and CDR2 SVGEGT. V dropped 7 bases and J dropped 5; count of bases not matched to a gene: 7. The CDR3 sequence is CASTNPDRGETQYF. DNA of the CDR3: TGTGCCAGCACAAATCCGGACAGGGGGGAGACCCAGTACTTC.